A few counts support the clone carrying this TCR beta chain. Its antigen is unidentified. The data were obtained in a study of Graves' ophthalmopathy and Graves' hyperthyroidism. Study-level background: Pretreatment peripheral blood was obtained at initial diagnosis.

Study-level findings and limits: In predicting ophthalmopathy progression, the model reached over 55% sensitivity and approximately 72% specificity. In blood, most expanded thyroid clonotypes above 0.001 frequency were also detected.

The germline gives CDR1 LNHDA, CDR2 SQIVND (reference sequence). V shed 1 base, J shed 7 bases, and the junction held 6 bases outside the gene matches. This CDR3 has 15 residues. Amplifying from RNA transcripts, the study obtained TCR beta CDR3 regions. The workflow started with a first-round RT-PCR run with HTBI primers and then moved on to a second-round multiplex PCR. TCRdb reprocessed the multiplex PCR reads via MiXCR and lists one record per CDR3 protein. In the table there are roughly 480,000 distinct CDR3 sequences, roughly 14% of which are singletons. The specimen was blood. The rearrangement links TRBV19 to TRBJ2-4; 8 bases are a match to TRBD1. The clonotype was recovered from a woman under 40 with Graves' ophthalmopathy. The CDR3 nucleotides read TGTGCCAGTAGTATAGCGGTCCAGGGGGCGAACATTCAGTACTTC. The encoded protein is CASSIAVQGANIQYF.